This TCR beta chain was retrieved from a study of T cell repertoires in cytomegalovirus infection. The CDR3 covers 15 residues. Germline V gene data show CDR1 as SEHNR and CDR2 as FQNEAQ (reference sequence). Trimming left V 1 base short and J 3 bases short, with 11 bases between. TCRdb processed the reads anew with MiXCR; each CDR3 protein has one entry. The sample holds some 300,000 distinct CDR3 sequences; roughly an eighth are singletons and the top ten take 8.8%. This clonotype has only a few counts. The V gene is TRBV7-9, the J gene TRBJ2-3; no clear D. Specimen: PBMCs. The clonotype was recovered from a human donor in good health (CMV status not recorded). Some clones in this sample may be carry-over from other donors' samples. CDR3: CASSLDWSATDTQYF. The CDR3 region has the DNA TGTGCCAGCAGCTTAGATTGGAGCGCGACAGATACGCAGTATTTT.